What follows are 23 T cell receptor beta chains derived from one specimen sequenced in a study of T-cell memory formation after mild COVID-19. TCRdb called the 5' RACE reads again in MiXCR, with one record for every CDR3 protein. The repertoire holds hundreds of thousands of distinct CDR3 sequences, with around 17% as singletons. The sequencing sample was made of PBMCs or a T cell subset sorted from them (not recorded which). Source of these receptors: a man between 18 and 29 years old who had mild COVID-19 (a few samples of this study predate the infection). Cell type and time point are not known.

This clonotype showed up just a few times. This chain connects TRBV19 to TRBJ1-1; D is unclear. CDR3 size: 14 residues. The V end was cut by 7 bases, the J end by 0 bases, with 12 bases between. Germline-derived CDR1 and CDR2 are LNHDA and SQIVND (reference sequence). CDR3 in amino acids: CASNVGGVNTEAFF. CDR3 coding DNA: TGTGCCAGTAATGTCGGCGGGGTGAACACTGAAGCTTTCTTT.

The chain joins TRBV7-2 to TRBJ2-7; D call uncertain. Germline V gives CDR1 SGHTA, CDR2 FQGNSA. Trimming left V 0 bases short and J 0 bases short, with 12 bases between. The CDR3 is 16 residues long. The CDR3, as DNA: TGTGCCAGCAGCTTAGCTTCAGACGTTAGCTCCTACGAGCAGTACTTC. Amino acid sequence: CASSLASDVSSYEQYF.

The chain links TRBV7-8 to TRBJ2-7, with TRBD1 matching 7 bases. After removal of 1 base from V and 3 bases from J, the junction contained 6 bases not matched to a gene. The CDR3 runs to 15 residues. Germline CDR1 reads SGHVS; CDR2 reads FQNEAQ. DNA for the CDR3: TGTGCCAGCAGCTTAGGGTCGGGACAGCTCTACGAGCAGTACGTC. Its protein is CASSLGSGQLYEQYV.

The chain couples TRBV7-9 to TRBJ2-3; no reliable D call. The germline gives CDR1 SEHNR, CDR2 FQNEAQ (reference sequence). Trimming removed 5 bases at V and 1 base at J, with 10 bases between. The CDR3 has 14 amino acids. The CDR3 DNA follows: TGTGCCAGCAGCCCTCTCTGGCGCACAGATACGCAGTATTTT. It yields the protein CASSPLWRTDTQYF.

With respect to this clonotype: This may come from a read error, since a much larger clone is one base off. The chain is built from TRBV20-1 and TRBJ1-1, with TRBD1 matching over 8 bases. CDR1 and CDR2 (germline): DFQATT, SNEGSKA (reference sequence). The CDR3 loop spans 13 amino acids. Written as DNA, the CDR3 is TGCAGGGCGCCGGGACAGGCGAACACTGAAGCTTTCTTT. As protein: CRAPGQANTEAFF.

This clonotype occurred a few times. The chain joins TRBV19 to TRBJ2-7; 12 bases map to TRBD1. V dropped 10 bases and J dropped 7; count of bases not matched to a gene: 14. Germline values: CDR1 LNHDA, CDR2 SQIVND (reference sequence). The CDR3 sequence is 15 residues long. CDR3 in DNA: TGTGCCACTGCGAACCCGGGACAGGGGGCGAAAGAGCAGTACTTC. This sequence encodes CATANPGQGAKEQYF. Variable domain in full (rest from reference TRBV19 and TRBJ2-7): DGGITQSPKYLFRKEGQNVTLSCEQNLNHDAMYWYRQDPGQGLRLIYYSQIVNDFQKGDIAEGYSVSREKKESFPLTVTSAQKNPTAFYLCATANPGQGAKEQYFGPGTRLTVT.

This clonotype was observed at least ten times. The CDR3: CAAFMNTEAFF. DNA of the CDR3: TGTGCCGCCTTCATGAACACTGAAGCTTTCTTT. The chain joins TRBV30 to TRBJ1-1; D is ambiguous. V was cut by 8 bases and J by 0 bases, with 7 bases left in between. CDR1 is GTSNPN, CDR2 SVGIG, per germline (reference sequence). CDR3 length equals 11 residues.

This clonotype was seen a few times. The junction and the germline gene differ at one end; a read error may be behind it. This chain connects TRBV7-7 to TRBJ2-5; D is unresolved. The CDR3 consists of 13 residues. Germline V gives CDR1 SSHAT, CDR2 FNYEAQ (reference sequence). CDR3 coding DNA: TGTGCTAGCAGCTTAGACGGGTCGAGGACCCAGTACTTC. The encoded protein is CASSLDGSRTQYF.

This clonotype turned up a few times. The chain links TRBV7-9 to TRBJ2-3; unclear D gene. The CDR3 is 12 amino acids. Per germline, CDR1 SEHNR and CDR2 FQNEAQ (reference sequence). The germline V and J ends were trimmed by 2 bases and 6 bases, with 6 bases remaining between them. Here the CDR3 DNA reads TGTGCCAGCAGCTTAATTCGGGATACGCAGTATTTT. Amino acids: CASSLIRDTQYF.

J is TRBJ2-1 and V is TRBV7-9; D gene uncertain. V was clipped by 7 bases and J by 3 bases, with 7 bases between them. From germline, CDR1 is SEHNR and CDR2 FQNEAQ (reference sequence). The CDR3 totals 12 residues. DNA for the CDR3: TGTGCCAGCACCCGAATCTACAATGAGCAGTTCTTC. It specifies CASTRIYNEQFF.

The chain uses TRBV7-2 and TRBJ2-5, with 8 bases that match TRBD2. V gave up 2 bases and J gave up 5 bases; unmatched junction bases: 7. Germline V gene lookup returns CDR1 SGHTA and CDR2 FQGNSA. CDR3 length: 15 amino acids. CDR3: CASSLPLAGYETQYF. In DNA, the CDR3 is TGTGCCAGCAGCTTACCCCTAGCGGGTTACGAGACCCAGTACTTC.

The CDR3 DNA sequence: TGCGCCAGCAGCTTGGAGGTACAGGGGGGAGCTTTCTTT. Its translation: CASSLEVQGGAFF. The chain joins TRBV5-1 to TRBJ1-1; 8 bases map to TRBD1. Germline CDR1 and CDR2: SGHRS and YFSETQ. CDR3 length: 13 amino acids. V trimming: 0 bases; J trimming: 10 bases; junction bases outside the gene matches: 5.

This clonotype was seen more than once but under ten times. This chain joins TRBV5-1 and TRBJ1-1, with D tentatively TRBD1 (5 bases). The ends were cut back, 0 bases at V and 0 bases at J, with 15 bases in the middle. Germline V lookup: CDR1 SGHRS, CDR2 YFSETQ. This CDR3 spans 17 amino acids. The CDR3 bases are TGCGCCAGCAGCTTGGGTCTACTCAGGGTAATGAACACTGAAGCTTTCTTT. Its translation: CASSLGLLRVMNTEAFF.

The chain has TRBV19 and TRBJ1-5; 7 bases are shared with TRBD1. This CDR3 is 14 amino acids long. V gave up 5 bases and J gave up 6 bases; unmatched junction bases: 7. The germline V gene encodes CDR1 LNHDA and CDR2 SQIVND (reference sequence). The CDR3 DNA reads as TGTGCCAGTAGTCCACAGGGGCAGGGTCAGCCCCAGCATTTT. Translated: CASSPQGQGQPQHF.

This clonotype turned up a few times. The V call is TRBV5-1, the J call TRBJ2-1; perhaps D is TRBD1 or TRBD2 (6 bases each). The CDR3 runs 15 residues. V was shortened by 0 bases and J by 3 bases, with 10 bases between the two germline ends. CDR1 and CDR2 from the germline V gene are SGHRS and YFSETQ. CDR3 coding DNA: TGCGCCAGCAGCTTGGGCGGGACAATCTACAATGAGCAGTTCTTC. Translating it yields CASSLGGTIYNEQFF.

This clonotype was seen just once. The CDR3 bases are TGCGCCAGCAGCTTCTTTGGTGCCGGAGGGGGATCACCCCTCCACTTT. Encoded protein: CASSFFGAGGGSPLHF. The rearrangement links TRBV5-1 to TRBJ1-6, with D possibly TRBD1 on 6 matching bases. The CDR3 sequence is 16 residues long. Germline V gene sequence: CDR1 SGHRS, CDR2 YFSETQ. Trimming stripped 2 bases from V and 10 bases from J, with 19 bases between.

The sample holds a few counts of this clonotype. The chain employs TRBV12-3 or TRBV12-4 and TRBJ1-1; D is undetermined. CDR3 length: 13 amino acids. Between the trimmed V and J ends, which lost 4 bases and 2 bases, there was a span of 8 bases. CDR3 region: CASSYARNTEAFF. As DNA, the CDR3 is TGTGCCAGCAGTTACGCCCGCAACACTGAAGCTTTCTTT.

The genes are TRBV28 and TRBJ1-5, with TRBD1 identical over 9 bases. The CDR3 has 16 residues. Germline assignment: CDR1 MDHEN and CDR2 SYDVKM. Trimming took 8 bases from V and 3 from J; bases not matched to a gene: 11. DNA for the CDR3: TGTGCCAGCCAAACAGGGGGCGCCCCTAACAATCAGCCCCAGCATTTT. Protein: CASQTGGAPNNQPQHF.

The V gene is TRBV6-2 or TRBV6-3, the J gene TRBJ2-7; 11 bases fit TRBD2. The CDR3 covers 16 residues. With V trimmed by 0 bases and J by 6 bases, 7 bases remained unmatched. The germline V gene encodes CDR1 MNHEY and CDR2 SVGEGT. CDR3 amino acids: CASSYSLELAGGEQYV. The CDR3 region has the DNA TGTGCCAGCAGTTACTCTTTGGAGCTAGCGGGGGGCGAGCAGTACGTC.

This clonotype appeared many times. The chain uses TRBV7-6 and TRBJ2-1; D is unresolved. Germline assignment: CDR1 SGHVS and CDR2 FNYEAQ. V lost 6 bases and J lost 7, with 13 bases in between. CDR3 size: 13 residues. CDR3 sequence (DNA): TGTGCCAGCAGGCCTGGGAATCGAAATGAGCAGTTCTTC. This gives the protein CASRPGNRNEQFF.

The CDR3 bases are TGTGCCAGCAGTTACCAGGGTTCACCCCTCCACTTT. Protein: CASSYQGSPLHF. The chain employs TRBV6-6 and TRBJ1-6; a possible D gene is TRBD1 (5 bases). This CDR3 comprises 12 residues. V was shortened by 2 bases and J by 9 bases, with 5 bases between the two germline ends. CDR1 and CDR2 from the germline V gene are MNHNY and SVGAGI (reference sequence).

There are many counts of this clonotype. The rearrangement joins TRBV6-2 or TRBV6-3 to TRBJ2-7; the D gene could be TRBD1 or TRBD2 (5 bases each). This CDR3 spans 14 amino acids. Germline V CDR1 and CDR2: MNHEY, SVGEGT. V was cut by 8 bases and J by 0 bases, with 14 bases left in between. The CDR3 loop is CASGPVGTSYEQYF. DNA for the CDR3: TGTGCCAGCGGTCCTGTGGGGACCTCCTACGAGCAGTACTTC.

The V and J genes are TRBV4-1 and TRBJ1-5; no definite D call. V was cut by 6 bases and J by 5 bases, with 17 bases left in between. CDR3 size: 15 residues. Germline values: CDR1 MGHRA, CDR2 YSYEKL. CDR3 sequence reads: CASSSTSDGYQPQHF. CDR3 nucleotides: TGCGCCAGCAGTTCGACCTCGGACGGTTATCAGCCCCAGCATTTT.